The 17 T cell receptor beta chains below all came from one sample that was sequenced in a study of T cell responses to AZD1222 COVID-19 vaccine. Libraries were prepared by immunoSEQ multiplex PCR; TCRdb keeps only in-frame clonotypes and omits some of them. The data show about 140,000 clones, approximately 80% seen once. Sequencing used peripheral blood, obtained on day 0 of AZD1222 vaccination. The receptors were gathered from an adult in good health.

The V call is TRBV9, the J call TRBJ1-5; the D is unclear. Trimming shortened V by 0 bases and J by 5 bases, and 12 bases separated the two germline ends. The V gene's germline CDR1 is SGDLS and CDR2 YYNGEE. The length of the CDR3 is 15 residues. In DNA form, the CDR3 reads TGTGCCAGCAGCGTAGGGGCAGCCCAAGATCAGCCCCAGCATTTT. Translation: CASSVGAAQDQPQHF.

This clone has a single count. This rearrangement joins TRBV19 to TRBJ1-1; possibly TRBD1 for D (5 bases). The germline gives CDR1 LNHDA, CDR2 SQIVND (reference sequence). CDR3 size: 14 residues. The germline V and J ends were trimmed by 10 bases and 0 bases, with 15 bases remaining between them. The CDR3 spells CATRALNMNTEAFF. As DNA, the CDR3 is TGTGCCACCAGGGCCCTTAACATGAACACTGAAGCTTTCTTT.

The V and J genes are TRBV24-1 and TRBJ2-2; D not resolved. There are 16 residues in the CDR3. The germline gives CDR1 KGHDR, CDR2 SFDVKD. V was trimmed by 0 bases and J by 1 base, leaving 8 bases between them. The CDR3 region is CATSDLPAGNTGELFF. The CDR3 DNA reads as TGTGCCACCAGTGATTTGCCGGCAGGGAACACCGGGGAGCTGTTTTTT.

This chain connects TRBV2 to TRBJ1-5; TRBD1 aligns across 9 bases. The germline V gene has CDR1 SNHLY and CDR2 FYNNEI. With 5 bases clipped from V and 15 bases from J, the junction kept 5 bases outside the gene matches. The CDR3 has 11 amino acids. Here the CDR3 DNA reads TGTGCCAGCAGTTCCGGGACAGGGTTGCATTTT. Amino acids: CASSSGTGLHF.

The chain joins TRBV6-2 or TRBV6-3 to TRBJ1-5; D not resolved. The V gene's germline CDR1 is MNHEY and CDR2 SVGEGT. V lost 1 base and J lost 0, with 16 bases in between. This CDR3 is built from 18 residues. This CDR3 is CASSYLREGAYSNQPQHF. DNA of the CDR3: TGTGCCAGCAGTTACTTAAGGGAGGGAGCGTATAGCAATCAGCCCCAGCATTTT.

The chain employs TRBV5-1 and TRBJ1-1; a possible D gene is TRBD1 (5 bases). Germline assignment: CDR1 SGHRS and CDR2 YFSETQ. This CDR3 has 16 amino acids. Deletions cut 4 bases from V and 1 base from J, with 17 bases between. The DNA for the CDR3 is TGCGCCAGCAGCCCACAGACAGCACTAAAGAACACTGAAGCTTTCTTT. The encoded protein is CASSPQTALKNTEAFF.

This chain links TRBV5-1 with TRBJ2-3; TRBD2 is a possible D gene (5 bases). The V gene lost 4 bases and the J gene lost 1 base, with 13 bases spanning the gap. There are 15 residues in the CDR3. Germline lookup yields CDR1 SGHRS and CDR2 YFSETQ. CDR3 bases: TGCGCCAGCAGCCCCCCCGCCGGGGGCACAGATACGCAGTATTTT. Its translation: CASSPPAGGTDTQYF.

To note about this clone: Other DNA sequences of this sample code for an identical CDR3. In DNA, the CDR3 is TGCGCCAGCAGCTTGGGGGGGCGGAACACCGGGGAGCTGTTTTTT. Translated: CASSLGGRNTGELFF. The rearrangement links TRBV5-1 to TRBJ2-2, with D perhaps matching TRBD1 (6 bases). CDR3 length: 15 residues. Trimming pared 0 bases from V and 1 base from J, leaving 7 bases between. Germline CDR1 reads SGHRS; CDR2 reads YFSETQ.

A note on this clone: The junction differs from germline at one of its ends, possibly a read error. V gene TRBV20-1 combines with J gene TRBJ1-2; possible D gene TRBD1, 5 bases. There are 10 residues in the CDR3. Germline lookup yields CDR1 DFQATT and CDR2 SNEGSKA (reference sequence). CDR3 amino acids: CSARSDSALF. For the CDR3, the DNA is TGCAGTGCTAGGAGCGACAGTGCCCTCTTC.

The V and J genes are TRBV24-1 and TRBJ1-1; D gene ambiguous. The germline CDR1 and CDR2 sequences are KGHDR and SFDVKD. This CDR3 has 14 amino acids. V lost 4 bases to trimming and J lost 0 bases, with 8 bases between them. CDR3 coding DNA: TGTGCCACCAGTGAGGACGGAGTGAACACTGAAGCTTTCTTT. Residues: CATSEDGVNTEAFF.

The chain employs TRBV28 and TRBJ2-7; TRBD1 is a possible D gene (5 bases). Germline lookup yields CDR1 MDHEN and CDR2 SYDVKM. This CDR3 spans 12 amino acids. Trimming removed 6 bases at V and 3 bases at J, with 9 bases between. CDR3 in amino acids: CASRIQDYEQYF. For the CDR3, the DNA is TGTGCCAGCAGAATACAGGACTACGAGCAGTACTTC.

The chain has TRBV3-1 (or the pseudogene TRBV3-2) and TRBJ1-1; D possibly corresponds to TRBD1 (5 bases). The CDR3 spans 13 residues. CDR1 and CDR2 (germline): LGHDT, YNNKEL (reference sequence). The CDR3 sequence: CASEGTRNTEAFF. For the CDR3, the DNA is TGTGCTTCGGAGGGGACGAGGAACACTGAAGCTTTCTTT.

The chain links TRBV7-9 to TRBJ2-1, with no clear D. Germline V lookup: CDR1 SEHNR, CDR2 FQNEAQ (reference sequence). The CDR3 loop spans 15 amino acids. Between the trimmed V and J ends, which lost 6 bases and 0 bases, there was a span of 12 bases. In nucleotides, the CDR3 is TGTGCCAGCAGTTTCTCCGACGCCTCCTACAATGAGCAGTTCTTC. It translates to CASSFSDASYNEQFF.

The V and J genes are TRBV5-1 and TRBJ2-2, with TRBD2 matching 12 bases. The J segment lost 5 bases and the V segment lost 6 bases, leaving 11 bases of the junction unmatched. Germline V gives CDR1 SGHRS, CDR2 YFSETQ. The CDR3 sequence is 17 residues long. The CDR3 bases are TGCGCCAGCACGTCTAGCGGGGGGGCCACTGGAACCGGGGAGCTGTTTTTT. It codes for CASTSSGGATGTGELFF. Full variable domain (rest looked up from reference TRBV5-1 and TRBJ2-2): KAGVTQTPRYLIKTRGQQVTLSCSPISGHRSVSWYQQTPGQGLQFLFEYFSETQRNKGNFPGRFSGRQFSNSRSEMNVSTLELGDSALYLCASTSSGGATGTGELFFGEGSRLTVL.

Concerning this clone itself: This specimen includes other DNA sequences encoding the same CDR3. In nucleotides, the CDR3 is TGTGCCAGCAGCCAAGGGACAGGGTATGGCTACACCTTC. This codes for CASSQGTGYGYTF. The gene calls are TRBV4-2 and TRBJ1-2, with 8 bases aligning to TRBD1. The CDR3 has 13 residues. V was pared by 1 base and J by 5 bases, with 0 bases of the junction left unmatched. From germline, CDR1 is LGHNA and CDR2 YNFKEQ.

The gene calls are TRBV2 and TRBJ1-5; D remains unclear. The germline V gene encodes CDR1 SNHLY and CDR2 FYNNEI. Trimming took off 6 bases at V and 1 base at J, with 13 bases between the two ends. This CDR3 has 15 amino acids. The CDR3 loop reads CASRATDLSNQPQHF. The CDR3 DNA reads as TGTGCCAGCAGAGCGACGGATCTGAGCAATCAGCCCCAGCATTTT.

The chain is built from TRBV7-9 and TRBJ1-5, with TRBD1 identical over 7 bases. Trimming removed 3 bases from V and 5 bases from J; junction bases left unmatched: 1. Germline assignment: CDR1 SEHNR and CDR2 FQNEAQ (reference sequence). The CDR3 extends over 13 amino acids. The DNA for the CDR3 is TGTGCCAGCAGCTTGGGACAGCATCAGCCCCAGCATTTT. It yields the protein CASSLGQHQPQHF.